This entry is about one TCR beta chain. Its target is not known. Measured with immunoSEQ multiplex PCR; TCRdb has only the in-frame clones, and not every one. The sample table includes around 140,000 clones. These data are taken from a study of T cell responses to AZD1222 COVID-19 vaccine. Whole-study findings and limits: The donor cohort was predominantly white British with a female majority, and clonal diversity may have been underestimated. Spike-specific TCR breadth and depth went up after people got two AZD1222 doses. Vaccine-associated CD4 TCRs ranged over spike, dominating at 160-218 and 743-854.

The CDR3 has 18 amino acids. CDR1 is MDHEN and CDR2 is SYDVKM in the germline V gene. With 5 bases clipped from V and 10 bases from J, the junction kept 21 bases outside the gene matches. The sample consisted of peripheral blood. This chain joins TRBV28 and TRBJ2-1; 9 bases match TRBD1. This receptor was identified in an adult in good health. CDR3 coding DNA: TGTGCCAGCAGTCCTGGGTTCGGCGGGACAGGGTTAATCCGGGAGCAGTTCTTC. It specifies CASSPGFGGTGLIREQFF.